This T cell receptor (beta chain) was identified in a study of T cells in localized non-small cell lung cancer. Study-level results: The highest T cell clonality was in uninvolved adjacent lung, above tumor. Only one tumor region was sequenced, so heterogeneity remains possible. Turning up in adjacent lung were a median approximately 50 of the top 100 tumor clones.

The CDR3 runs 16 residues. V lost 5 bases to trimming and J lost 0 bases; unmatched junction nucleotides: 8. Per germline, CDR1 SGHNT and CDR2 YENEEA. Using immunoSEQ multiplex PCR, the repertoire was profiled, and TCRdb retains in-frame clones only, with some absent. The sample lists over 10,000 clones, 25% to 30% occurring once. Points on this clone: Antigen specificity is unknown.

The receptor's source is a female donor over 55 with stage I lung adenocarcinoma. Specimen: lung tumor tissue, collected before any cancer treatment. V is TRBV11-3 and J is TRBJ2-3; 7 nucleotides match TRBD2. The CDR3 here is CASSPRYGGSTDTQYF. The CDR3 coding sequence is TGTGCCAGCAGCCCTCGGTACGGGGGGAGCACAGATACGCAGTATTTT.